Below, one T cell receptor beta chain is given with its context. The antigen is undetermined. The data were taken from a study of Tregs in tolerant kidney transplant recipients. The CDR3 runs 11 residues. Germline V gene data show CDR1 as SGHAT and CDR2 as FQNNGV. With 4 bases removed from V and 0 bases from J, the gap between germline ends came to 0 bases. Using immunoSEQ multiplex PCR, the repertoire was profiled, and TCRdb retains in-frame clones only, with some absent. The repertoire holds under 100,000 clones, with roughly 92% as singletons. Whole-study results and caveats: Biological reproducibility was not directly addressed, but technical replication error appeared minimal. Expanding Tregs on activated donor B cells appeared to best identify donor-specific TCRbeta clones.

V is TRBV11-2 and J is TRBJ2-5; the D is unclear. The TCR sequence derives from a human donor in good health. Specimen: CD8+ T cells from blood. The DNA of the CDR3 is TGTGCCAGCAGCTACCAAGAGACCCAGTACTTC. It specifies CASSYQETQYF.